This passage covers 8 T cell receptor beta chains from one sample sequenced in a study of blood T cell repertoires in COVID-19 (dated by TCRdb to 2020 to 2021). The library was built by means of the immunoSEQ multiplex PCR assay. Sourced from immuneACCESS, this table was stored by TCRdb with only in-frame sequences that have V and J called. A share of the clones is absent; for the studies checked, an unresolved V gene accounts for under half, and the remainder has no known explanation. The sample profile shows 95,000 to 150,000 clones; over 75% of them were found once. The ten largest account for 4% to 5% of the sample. The specimen sequenced was peripheral blood. The source of these receptors is a woman in her 70s with acute or convalescent COVID-19.

The chain recombines TRBV19 with TRBJ1-2; maybe TRBD1 (6 bases). The CDR3 extends over 15 amino acids. Trimming left V 5 bases short and J 4 bases short, with 17 bases between. In germline, CDR1 is LNHDA, CDR2 SQIVND (reference sequence). The CDR3 is CASSVSFRQVYGYTF. The CDR3 nucleotides read TGTGCCAGTAGTGTCAGTTTTCGACAGGTCTATGGCTACACCTTC.

In this sample, this clone turned up a few times. The gene calls are TRBV3-1 (or the pseudogene TRBV3-2) and TRBJ1-3; possibly TRBD1 for D (6 bases). Germline V gives CDR1 LGHDT, CDR2 YNNKEL (reference sequence). The CDR3 has 16 amino acids. V was trimmed by 0 bases and J by 3 bases, leaving 12 bases between them. The CDR3 bases are TGTGCCAGCAGCCAAGATCACAGGGCCATTGGAAACACCATATATTTT. Its translation is CASSQDHRAIGNTIYF.

This chain joins TRBV2 and TRBJ1-2, with 7 nucleotides matching TRBD1. Per germline, CDR1 SNHLY and CDR2 FYNNEI. This CDR3 is 13 amino acids long. The trim removed 0 bases at V and 10 bases at J, leaving 5 bases unmatched. The CDR3 sequence is CASSEAGTAPYTF. In nucleotides, the CDR3 is TGTGCCAGCAGTGAAGCCGGGACAGCTCCCTACACCTTC.

This sequence joins TRBV7-3 and TRBJ2-3; D is uncertain. V dropped 5 bases and J dropped 9 bases, with 12 bases sitting between them. This CDR3 comprises 12 residues. CDR1 is SGHTA, CDR2 FQGTGA, per germline. The CDR3, as DNA: TGTGCCAGCAGCCCCGGAGAGGTGACGCAGTATTTT. It specifies CASSPGEVTQYF.

This clone was observed at least ten times. The V call is TRBV6-2 or TRBV6-3, the J call TRBJ2-1, with D possibly TRBD2 on 6 matching bases. This CDR3 region has 12 residues. Deletions cut 7 bases from V and 8 bases from J, with 12 bases between. The germline V gene has CDR1 MNHEY and CDR2 SVGEGT. This CDR3 reads CASTPGGDEQFF. DNA of the CDR3: TGTGCCAGCACCCCCGGAGGGGATGAGCAGTTCTTC.

The V gene is TRBV30, the J gene TRBJ2-1; 11 bases are a match to TRBD2. Germline V CDR1 and CDR2: GTSNPN, SVGIG (reference sequence). The CDR3 is made up of 17 amino acids. With V trimmed by 4 bases and J by 0 bases, 8 bases remained unmatched. Here the CDR3 reads CAWTLAGGISSYNEQFF. The CDR3 DNA is TGTGCCTGGACTCTAGCGGGGGGCATAAGCTCCTACAATGAGCAGTTCTTC. Full variable domain (missing parts from reference TRBV30 and TRBJ2-1): SQTIHQWPATLVQPVGSPLSLECTVEGTSNPNLYWYRQAAGRGLQLLFYSVGIGQISSEVPQNLSASRPQDRQFILSSKKLLLSDSGFYLCAWTLAGGISSYNEQFFGPGTRLTVL.

The V call is TRBV7-3, the J call TRBJ1-5; TRBD1 aligns across 9 bases. The CDR3 totals 13 residues. Germline V gives CDR1 SGHTA, CDR2 FQGTGA. V lost 6 bases to trimming and J lost 7 bases; unmatched junction nucleotides: 4. CDR3 sequence reads: CASSETGGQPQHF. The CDR3 nucleotides are TGTGCCAGCAGTGAGACAGGGGGGCAGCCCCAGCATTTT.

This clone has just a few counts. The chain has TRBV4-1 and TRBJ1-2, with 8 bases aligning to TRBD1. The CDR3 runs 15 residues. The germline V gene has CDR1 MGHRA and CDR2 YSYEKL. Trimming at V came to 1 base and at J to 4 bases, leaving 5 bases not matched to a gene. CDR3 loop: CASSQGPGGSYGYTF. CDR3 DNA: TGCGCCAGCAGCCAAGGCCCAGGGGGCAGCTATGGCTACACCTTC.